Listed below are T cell receptor beta chains from one sample, sequenced in a study of blood T cell repertoires in COVID-19. Here immunoSEQ multiplex PCR was the method, and the copy in TCRdb shows in-frame clones only, minus some. This sample has about 70,000 clones; 87% occur once, and the top ten carry under 13%. The sample was peripheral blood. These receptors were obtained from a young woman with acute or convalescent COVID-19. Both conserved end residues are part of each CDR3.

j_gene,v_gene,CDR3aa
TRBJ2-7,TRBV7-8,CASSFDGLAGVSYEQYF
TRBJ2-1,TRBV18,CASSRAEDNEQFF
TRBJ1-4,TRBV3-1/TRBV3-2,CASSQDKREKLFF
TRBJ1-6,TRBV14,CASSQGQAVTSPLHF
TRBJ2-5,TRBV14,CASSQDRMARKETQYF
TRBJ1-6,TRBV20-1,CSASQVQGSYNSPLHF
TRBJ1-4,TRBV14,CASSRRGQGYEKLFF
TRBJ2-7,TRBV12-3/TRBV12-4,CASSFQGSYEQYF
TRBJ1-1,TRBV5-1,CASSLGQGARNEAFF
TRBJ2-1,TRBV11-2,CASSLKPSGGALNEQFF
TRBJ2-3,TRBV29-1,CSVDEAGARDTQYF
TRBJ1-5,TRBV3-1/TRBV3-2,CASSQHRQFIQHF
TRBJ1-4,TRBV18,CASSPRDKTGGKLFF
TRBJ1-1,TRBV28,CASSGGTGAAFF
TRBJ2-5,TRBV5-1,CASSLADSGKETQYF
TRBJ2-1,TRBV30,CAMERGRGRAYGRSYNEQFF
TRBJ2-3,TRBV14,CASSRGPADTQYF
TRBJ2-7,TRBV2,CASRGGSYEQYF
TRBJ2-3,TRBV5-8,CASSSAGGADTQYF
TRBJ1-1,TRBV3-1/TRBV3-2,CASSHWDRGNTEAFF
TRBJ1-1,TRBV3-1/TRBV3-2,CASSQILRGGEAFF
TRBJ1-1,TRBV7-9,CASSQTGTEAFF
TRBJ2-7,TRBV3-1/TRBV3-2,CASSHFFSGRDPSYEQYF
TRBJ1-1,TRBV2,CASSDRESTEAFF
TRBJ2-1,TRBV2,CASKREAAYNEQFF
TRBJ1-2,TRBV30,CAWSTGQAYGYTF
TRBJ2-7,TRBV6-6,CASSLRAPAYEQYF
TRBJ2-7,TRBV28,CASKRTGDSYEQYF
TRBJ2-1,TRBV2,CASSVEGPTYNEQFF
TRBJ1-5,TRBV19,CASMARSNQPQHF
TRBJ1-2,TRBV18,CASSPQGDGYTF
TRBJ2-1,TRBV6-2/TRBV6-3,CASSYSKKRSSSYNEQFF
TRBJ2-3,TRBV6-5,CASSWAFSSTDTQYF
TRBJ1-5,TRBV27,CASSFTGDQPQHF
TRBJ2-5,TRBV5-8,CASSFQGAETQYF
TRBJ2-5,TRBV9,CASSVGSGGETQYF
TRBJ1-2,TRBV30,CAWSVPGGYRYTF
TRBJ2-2,TRBV2,CASSSLAGTGELFF